The T cell receptor (beta chain) under discussion was sequenced for a study of T cell responses to AZD1222 COVID-19 vaccine. V was clipped by 5 bases and J by 5 bases; unmatched bases: 5. Looked up from germline, CDR1 is SGHDT and CDR2 is YYEEEE. The length of the CDR3 is 15 residues. Profiling relied on immunoSEQ multiplex PCR, and the TCRdb table lists in-frame clones only, not all of them. This sample carries approximately 160,000 clones, about nine tenths of them seen once, and the ten largest clones take around 2.2%. The TCR was taken from an adult in good health. The chain has TRBV5-6 and TRBJ2-5; TRBD2 agrees at 14 bases. The material sequenced was peripheral blood, taken on day 0 of AZD1222 vaccination. The CDR3 loop reads CASRGLAGAGETQYF. DNA of the CDR3: TGTGCCAGCAGGGGACTAGCGGGAGCTGGGGAGACCCAGTACTTC. Full variable domain (outside the CDR3, taken from reference TRBV5-6 and TRBJ2-5): DAGVTQSPTHLIKTRGQQVTLRCSPKSGHDTVSWYQQALGQGPQFIFQYYEEEERQRGNFPDRFSGHQFPNYSSELNVNALLLGDSALYLCASRGLAGAGETQYFGPGTRLLVL.